This entry is about one T cell receptor (beta chain). V lost 11 bases and J lost 4, with 15 bases in between. This CDR3 region has 14 residues. The germline gives CDR1 SNHLY, CDR2 FYNNEI. It was with 60 Vbeta and 13 Jbeta primers that the PCR ran. TCRdb's copy holds only in-frame clones and misses some; the assay was immunoSEQ multiplex PCR. The repertoire has 100,000 to 150,000 clones, 75% to 85% of them found once; the top ten carry 1%. This record belongs to a study of cytomegalovirus exposure and HLA in healthy donors. Material for sequencing was PBMCs. The V call is TRBV2, the J call TRBJ2-6; weak D call: TRBD1 (6 bases). This clonotype was sampled from a man between 40 and 49 years old in good health and CMV-seronegative. The CDR3 bases are TGTGCCTCTCAGGGGCCCATCGGGGCCAACGTCCTGACTTTC. It codes for CASQGPIGANVLTF.